The 22 T cell receptor beta chains listed next were all sequenced from one sample in a study of blood T cells in healthy people across ages. For the second PCR, which ran for 7 to 11 cycles, a sample-barcoded 5' primer and a J-beta primer mix were used. TCRdb ran MiXCR on the 5' RACE reads and lists one entry per CDR3 protein. Of roughly 1.5 million distinct CDR3 sequences detected, 42% appear once; the ten largest clones hold 4%. The sample comprised blood. Receptors originate from a woman in her late teens or twenties in good health.

V is TRBV7-8 and J is TRBJ2-1; TRBD2 matches 8 bases. Germline V gene sequence: CDR1 SGHVS, CDR2 FQNEAQ. The length of the CDR3 is 15 residues. The junction had 10 bases not matched to a gene; V was cut back by 5 bases and J by 7 bases. The CDR3 region is CASSQREGLSNEQFF. The DNA of the CDR3 is TGTGCCAGCAGCCAACGGGAGGGCCTTTCAAATGAGCAGTTCTTC.

The V call is TRBV29-1, the J call TRBJ2-1; TRBD2 aligns across 10 bases. Trimming took 4 bases from V and 9 from J; bases not matched to a gene: 3. Germline CDR1 and CDR2: SQVTM and ANQGSEA. The CDR3 runs to 12 residues. CDR3 DNA sequence: TGCAGCGTTGGGGGACTAGCGTTTGAGCAGTTCTTC. The encoded protein is CSVGGLAFEQFF.

This clonotype has just a few counts. This sequence joins TRBV24-1 and TRBJ1-2; unclear D gene. Trimming took off 3 bases at V and 7 bases at J, with 14 bases between the two ends. The CDR3 runs to 14 residues. Germline V gene sequence: CDR1 KGHDR, CDR2 SFDVKD. The CDR3 spells CATSDRLGILGYTF. CDR3 nucleotides: TGTGCCACCAGTGATCGGCTGGGTATTCTTGGCTACACCTTC.

V is TRBV12-3 or TRBV12-4 and J is TRBJ2-7; D unresolved. V shed 6 bases and J shed 2 bases, with 14 bases lying between them. The length of the CDR3 is 14 residues. The CDR3 DNA reads as TGTGCCAGCAGCTCGGTTACGGCTCCCTACGAGCAGTACTTC. Protein product: CASSSVTAPYEQYF.

The chain uses TRBV6-5 and TRBJ2-5; TRBD1 might be the D (6 bases). With 0 bases removed from V and 5 bases from J, the gap between germline ends came to 13 bases. Germline CDR1 and CDR2: MNHEY and SVGAGI. The CDR3 spans 15 residues. The CDR3 coding sequence is TGTGCCAGCAGTTACTCGACAGGCGAATGGGAGACCCAGTACTTC. It is translated as CASSYSTGEWETQYF.

Regarding this clonotype: A read error may produce the germline difference seen at one junction end. V is TRBV5-1 and J is TRBJ1-2; D is unresolved. Germline CDR1 and CDR2: SGHRS and YFSETQ. This CDR3 region has 14 residues. The CDR3, as DNA: TGCGCCAGCAGCGTCGAGAATCTTAACTATGGCTGCACCTTC. Residues: CASSVENLNYGCTF.

The rearrangement links TRBV7-2 to TRBJ1-5; the match to TRBD1 covers 11 bases. V dropped 0 bases and J dropped 6; count of bases not matched to a gene: 1. The CDR3 length is 15 residues. Germline values: CDR1 SGHTA, CDR2 FQGNSA. CDR3 protein: CASSLAGTGGQPQHF. CDR3 bases: TGTGCCAGCAGCTTAGCGGGGACAGGGGGTCAGCCCCAGCATTTT.

This clonotype was seen more than once but under ten times. This rearrangement joins TRBV7-2 to TRBJ1-5; D perhaps matches TRBD1 (6 bases). The CDR3 is 16 amino acids. Trimming cost V 1 base and J 4 bases, with 14 bases left between them. The germline V gene encodes CDR1 SGHTA and CDR2 FQGNSA. The CDR3 region is CASSLVAGARNQPQHF. The CDR3 DNA sequence: TGTGCCAGCAGCTTAGTAGCGGGGGCGCGGAATCAGCCCCAGCATTTT.

The chain is built from TRBV27 and TRBJ2-3; TRBD1 matches at 7 bases. The junction had 9 bases not matched to a gene; V was cut back by 6 bases and J by 6 bases. CDR1 MNHEY and CDR2 SMNVEV come from the germline V gene (reference sequence). This CDR3 has 14 amino acids. In nucleotides, the CDR3 is TGTGCCAGCAGAACCTGTACAGGGGCGGATACGCAGTATTTT. Translated, it gives CASRTCTGADTQYF.

This chain joins TRBV20-1 and TRBJ2-1; maybe TRBD2 (6 bases). The CDR3 length is 16 residues. Germline V gene data show CDR1 as DFQATT and CDR2 as SNEGSKA (reference sequence). V dropped 6 bases and J dropped 1 base, with 19 bases sitting between them. The CDR3 sequence: CSAAVGEVKSYNEQFF. For the CDR3, the DNA is TGCAGTGCCGCGGTAGGGGAGGTAAAATCCTACAATGAGCAGTTCTTC.

This chain joins TRBV4-3 and TRBJ1-2; a weak D match, TRBD1 (5 bases). The CDR3 sequence is 16 residues long. The germline gives CDR1 LGHNA, CDR2 YSLEER. V was clipped by 4 bases and J by 4 bases, with 19 bases between them. The CDR3 sequence is CASSRGWAGSSYGYTF. CDR3 coding DNA: TGCGCCAGCAGCCGGGGCTGGGCGGGATCCTCCTATGGCTACACCTTC.

The V call is TRBV27, the J call TRBJ2-3, with TRBD2 identical over 13 bases. J gave up 0 bases and V 1 base, and 4 bases lay outside the gene matches. Germline CDR1 and CDR2: MNHEY and SMNVEV (reference sequence). The CDR3 consists of 18 residues. The CDR3, as DNA: TGTGCCAGCAGTTTATGGGGACTAGCGGGAATTAGCACAGATACGCAGTATTTT. It yields the protein CASSLWGLAGISTDTQYF.

This clonotype was observed a handful of times. The rearrangement joins TRBV10-3 to TRBJ2-7; 9 positions agree with TRBD2. Germline values: CDR1 ENHRY, CDR2 SYGVKD. V was clipped by 3 bases and J by 7 bases; unmatched bases: 16. The CDR3 has 17 amino acids. Here the CDR3 reads CAISDNSGGLYYNEQYF. CDR3 in DNA: TGTGCCATCAGTGATAATAGCGGGGGCCTCTATTACAATGAGCAGTACTTC.

This clonotype was detected many times. The rearrangement joins TRBV4-3 to TRBJ2-4, with TRBD2 identical over 8 bases. Per germline, CDR1 LGHNA and CDR2 YSLEER. The CDR3 is 14 amino acids. After removal of 0 bases from V and 11 bases from J, the junction contained 6 bases not matched to a gene. Written as DNA, the CDR3 is TGCGCCAGCAGCCAAGATGACATAGCGGGGCTTCAGTACTTC. It is translated as CASSQDDIAGLQYF.

The chain has TRBV20-1 and TRBJ1-2; no firm D call. The CDR3 contains 14 residues. From germline, CDR1 is DFQATT and CDR2 SNEGSKA (reference sequence). V dropped 1 base and J dropped 7 bases, with 16 bases sitting between them. CDR3 residues: CSARGELGFGGYTF. Here the CDR3 DNA reads TGCAGTGCTAGAGGGGAACTGGGGTTTGGTGGCTACACCTTC.

This clonotype was picked up a small number of times. The V call is TRBV5-1, the J call TRBJ1-5; no firm D call. Germline-derived CDR1 and CDR2 are SGHRS and YFSETQ. V dropped 7 bases and J dropped 7 bases, with 18 bases sitting between them. The CDR3 extends over 14 amino acids. The CDR3 reads CASRASPTGQPQHF. In DNA, the CDR3 is TGCGCCAGCCGAGCTTCTCCGACGGGGCAGCCCCAGCATTTT.

The rearrangement uses TRBV20-1 and TRBJ2-7, with TRBD1 matching 10 bases. The DNA end lines up better with TRBJ2-4; the J call may be wrong. The CDR3 extends over 13 amino acids. Germline V gene lookup returns CDR1 DFQATT and CDR2 SNEGSKA (reference sequence). The CDR3 protein is CSAILGTGAIQYF. As DNA, the CDR3 is TGCAGTGCAATTCTAGGGACAGGGGCCATTCAGTACTTC.

The V gene is TRBV27, the J gene TRBJ1-1, with a tentative D call TRBD1 (6 bases). From germline, CDR1 is MNHEY and CDR2 SMNVEV (reference sequence). The ends were cut back, 4 bases at V and 4 bases at J, with 13 bases in the middle. This CDR3 contains 14 residues. The CDR3 sequence is CASSYKTGLTEAFF. CDR3 DNA: TGTGCCAGCAGTTATAAGACAGGACTCACTGAAGCTTTCTTT.

The rearrangement joins TRBV4-1 to TRBJ1-1; D is perhaps TRBD1 (5 bases). V lost 0 bases and J lost 4, with 9 bases in between. Germline-derived CDR1 and CDR2 are MGHRA and YSYEKL. The CDR3 sequence is 14 residues long. For the CDR3, the DNA is TGCGCCAGCAGCCAAGATTCCGGGGCCACTGAAGCTTTCTTT. Translated: CASSQDSGATEAFF.

V usage is TRBV24-1 and J usage is TRBJ2-1, with D possibly being TRBD2 (6 bases). Germline assignment: CDR1 KGHDR and CDR2 SFDVKD. The CDR3 length is 16 residues. V lost 1 base to trimming and J lost 2 bases, with 11 bases between them. As DNA, the CDR3 is TGTGCCACCAGTGATTTAAGCGGGTCTACCTACAATGAGCAGTTCTTC. It encodes CATSDLSGSTYNEQFF.

The rearrangement links TRBV11-2 to TRBJ2-5; 9 bases line up with TRBD2. Germline CDR1 is SGHAT and CDR2 is FQNNGV. The junction had 12 bases not matched to a gene; V was cut back by 0 bases and J by 4 bases. The CDR3 extends over 18 amino acids. The CDR3 bases are TGTGCCAGCAGCTTAGATAGGCGCAGGGGAGCGGGAGGAGAGACCCAGTACTTC. It encodes CASSLDRRRGAGGETQYF. Full variable domain (outside the CDR3, taken from reference TRBV11-2 and TRBJ2-5): EAGVAQSPRYKIIEKRQSVAFWCNPISGHATLYWYQQILGQGPKLLIQFQNNGVVDDSQLPKDRFSAERLKGVDSTLKIQPAKLEDSAVYLCASSLDRRRGAGGETQYFGPGTRLLVL.

The rearrangement uses TRBV7-8 and TRBJ2-5; 9 bases fit TRBD2. In germline, CDR1 is SGHVS, CDR2 FQNEAQ. The V gene end was trimmed by 4 bases and the J gene end by 1 base; junction bases not matched to a gene: 10. The CDR3 is 17 amino acids. The CDR3 sequence is CASSSSVTSGFQETQYF. The DNA for the CDR3 is TGTGCCAGCAGCTCTAGCGTGACTAGCGGTTTCCAAGAGACCCAGTACTTC.